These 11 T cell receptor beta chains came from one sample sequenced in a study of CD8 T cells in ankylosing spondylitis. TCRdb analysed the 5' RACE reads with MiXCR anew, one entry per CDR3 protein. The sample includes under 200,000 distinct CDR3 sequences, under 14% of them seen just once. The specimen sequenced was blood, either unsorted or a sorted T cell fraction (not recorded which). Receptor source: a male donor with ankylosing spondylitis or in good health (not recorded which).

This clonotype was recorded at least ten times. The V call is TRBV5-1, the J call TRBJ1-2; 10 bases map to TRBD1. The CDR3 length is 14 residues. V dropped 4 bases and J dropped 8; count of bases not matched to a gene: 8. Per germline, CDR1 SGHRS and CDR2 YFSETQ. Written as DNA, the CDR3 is TGCGCCAGCAGCCTCGGGACAGGGGAAGGCGGCTACACCTTC. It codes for CASSLGTGEGGYTF.

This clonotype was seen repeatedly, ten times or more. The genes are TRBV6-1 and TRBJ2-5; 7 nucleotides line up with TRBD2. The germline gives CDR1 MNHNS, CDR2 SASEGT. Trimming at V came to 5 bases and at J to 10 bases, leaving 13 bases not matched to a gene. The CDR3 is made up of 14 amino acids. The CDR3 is CASSPIRGVWDQYF. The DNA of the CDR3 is TGTGCCAGCAGTCCGATACGGGGGGTTTGGGACCAGTACTTC.

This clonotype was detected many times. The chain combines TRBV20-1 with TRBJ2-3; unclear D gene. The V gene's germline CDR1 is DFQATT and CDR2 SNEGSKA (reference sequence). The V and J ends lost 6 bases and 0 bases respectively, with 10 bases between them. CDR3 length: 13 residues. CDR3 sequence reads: CSAKFPSTDTQYF. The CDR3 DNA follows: TGCAGTGCCAAATTTCCTAGCACAGATACGCAGTATTTT.

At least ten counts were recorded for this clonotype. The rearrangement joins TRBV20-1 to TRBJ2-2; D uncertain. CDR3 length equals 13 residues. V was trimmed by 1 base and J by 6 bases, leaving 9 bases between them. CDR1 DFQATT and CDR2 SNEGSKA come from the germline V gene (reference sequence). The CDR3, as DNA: TGCAGTGCTAGAGCACCCGGGCCCGGGGAGCTGTTTTTT. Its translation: CSARAPGPGELFF.

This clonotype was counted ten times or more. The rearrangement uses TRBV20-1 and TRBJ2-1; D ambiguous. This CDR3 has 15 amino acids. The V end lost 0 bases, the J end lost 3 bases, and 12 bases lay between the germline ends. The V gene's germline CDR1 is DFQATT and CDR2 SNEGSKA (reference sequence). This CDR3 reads CSARDRLGFYNEQFF. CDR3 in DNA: TGCAGTGCTAGAGACAGACTGGGGTTCTACAATGAGCAGTTCTTC.

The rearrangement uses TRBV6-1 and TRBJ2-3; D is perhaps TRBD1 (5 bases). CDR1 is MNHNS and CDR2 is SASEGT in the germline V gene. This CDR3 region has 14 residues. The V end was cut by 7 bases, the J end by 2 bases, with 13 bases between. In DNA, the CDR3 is TGTGCCAGCAAAGAACAGGCCCCCACAGATACGCAGTATTTT. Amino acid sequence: CASKEQAPTDTQYF.

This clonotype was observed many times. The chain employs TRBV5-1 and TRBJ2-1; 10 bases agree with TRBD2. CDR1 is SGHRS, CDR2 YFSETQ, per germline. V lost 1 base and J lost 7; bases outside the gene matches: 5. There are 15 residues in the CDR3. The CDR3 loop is CASSLSGLAVNEQFF. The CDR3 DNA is TGCGCCAGCAGCTTGTCAGGACTAGCGGTAAATGAGCAGTTCTTC.

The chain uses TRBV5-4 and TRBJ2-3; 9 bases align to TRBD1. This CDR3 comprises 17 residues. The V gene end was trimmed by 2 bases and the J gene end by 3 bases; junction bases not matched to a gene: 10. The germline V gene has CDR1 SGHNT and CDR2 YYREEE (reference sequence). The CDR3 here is CASSFGQGRTHTDTQYF. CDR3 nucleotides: TGTGCCAGCAGCTTCGGACAGGGGAGGACACATACAGATACGCAGTATTTT.

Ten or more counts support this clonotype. The CDR3 DNA sequence: TGTGCCAGCAGTGAAGGGGGCTCTGGGGCCAACGTCCTGACTTTC. The encoded protein is CASSEGGSGANVLTF. J is TRBJ2-6 and V is TRBV2; no definite D call. CDR1 SNHLY and CDR2 FYNNEI come from the germline V gene. The length of the CDR3 is 15 residues. V was shortened by 1 base and J by 0 bases, with 4 bases between the two germline ends.

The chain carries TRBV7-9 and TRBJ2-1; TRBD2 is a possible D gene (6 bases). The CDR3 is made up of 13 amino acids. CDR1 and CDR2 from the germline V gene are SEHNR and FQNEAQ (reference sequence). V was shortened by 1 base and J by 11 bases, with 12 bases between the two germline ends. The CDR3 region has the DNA TGTGCCAGCAGCTTAGAGAGGCGGGACCAGCAGTTCTTC. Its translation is CASSLERRDQQFF.

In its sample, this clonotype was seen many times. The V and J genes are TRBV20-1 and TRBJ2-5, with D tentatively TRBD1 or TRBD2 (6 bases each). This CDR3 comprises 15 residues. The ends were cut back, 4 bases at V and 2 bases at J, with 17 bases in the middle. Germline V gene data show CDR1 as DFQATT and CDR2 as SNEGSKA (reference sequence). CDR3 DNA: TGCAGTGCTATCCCCATGAGGGGGGAGCAAGAGACCCAGTACTTC. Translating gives CSAIPMRGEQETQYF.